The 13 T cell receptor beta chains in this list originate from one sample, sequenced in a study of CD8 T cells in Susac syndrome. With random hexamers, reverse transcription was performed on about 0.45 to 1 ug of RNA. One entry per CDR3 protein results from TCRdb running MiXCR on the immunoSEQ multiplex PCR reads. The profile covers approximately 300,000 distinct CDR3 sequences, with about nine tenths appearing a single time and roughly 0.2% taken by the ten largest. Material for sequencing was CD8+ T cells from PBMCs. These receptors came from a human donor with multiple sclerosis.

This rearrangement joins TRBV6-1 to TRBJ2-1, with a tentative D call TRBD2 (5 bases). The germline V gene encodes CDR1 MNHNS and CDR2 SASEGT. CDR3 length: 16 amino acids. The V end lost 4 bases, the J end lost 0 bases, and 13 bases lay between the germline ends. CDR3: CASSVGLASSYNEQFF. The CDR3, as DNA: TGTGCCAGCAGTGTCGGACTGGCCAGCTCCTACAATGAGCAGTTCTTC.

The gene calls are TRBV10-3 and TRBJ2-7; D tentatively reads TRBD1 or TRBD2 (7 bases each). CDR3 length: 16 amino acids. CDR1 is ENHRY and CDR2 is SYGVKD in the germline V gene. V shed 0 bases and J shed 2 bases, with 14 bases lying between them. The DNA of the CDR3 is TGTGCCATCAGTGAGTCCTTGAGCGGGACAGCCTACGAGCAGTACTTC. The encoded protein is CAISESLSGTAYEQYF.

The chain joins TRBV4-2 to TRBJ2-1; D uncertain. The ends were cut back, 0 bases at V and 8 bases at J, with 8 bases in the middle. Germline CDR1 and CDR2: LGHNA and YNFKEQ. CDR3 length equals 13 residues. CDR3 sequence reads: CASSQESVYEQFF. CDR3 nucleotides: TGTGCCAGCAGCCAAGAAAGTGTTTATGAGCAGTTCTTC.

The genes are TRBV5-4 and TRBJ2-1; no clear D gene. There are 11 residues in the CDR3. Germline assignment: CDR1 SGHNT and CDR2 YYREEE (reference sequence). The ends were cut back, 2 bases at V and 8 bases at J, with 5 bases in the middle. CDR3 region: CASSFSYEQFF. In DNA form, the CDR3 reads TGTGCCAGCAGCTTCTCCTATGAGCAGTTCTTC.

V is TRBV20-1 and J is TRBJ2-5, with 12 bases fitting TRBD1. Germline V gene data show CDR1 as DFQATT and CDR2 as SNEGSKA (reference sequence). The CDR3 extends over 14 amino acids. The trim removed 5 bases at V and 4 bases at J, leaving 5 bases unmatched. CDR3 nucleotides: TGCAGTGCTGAACGGGACAGGGGGCCAGAGACCCAGTACTTC. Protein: CSAERDRGPETQYF.

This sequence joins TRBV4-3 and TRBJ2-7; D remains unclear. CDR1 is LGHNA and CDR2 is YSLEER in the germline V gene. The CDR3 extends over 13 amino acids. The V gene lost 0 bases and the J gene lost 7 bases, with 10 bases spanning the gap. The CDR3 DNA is TGCGCCAGCAGCCAAGATCTACCCCTGGAGCAGTACTTC. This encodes CASSQDLPLEQYF.

CDR3 region: CASSYIARAYNEQFF. Written as DNA, the CDR3 is TGTGCCAGCAGTTACATCGCTAGGGCCTACAATGAGCAGTTCTTC. The V and J genes are TRBV6-2 or TRBV6-3 and TRBJ2-1; D remains ambiguous. The V gene lost 2 bases and the J gene lost 2 bases, with 10 bases spanning the gap. Germline V CDR1 and CDR2: MNHEY, SVGEGT. The CDR3 covers 15 residues.

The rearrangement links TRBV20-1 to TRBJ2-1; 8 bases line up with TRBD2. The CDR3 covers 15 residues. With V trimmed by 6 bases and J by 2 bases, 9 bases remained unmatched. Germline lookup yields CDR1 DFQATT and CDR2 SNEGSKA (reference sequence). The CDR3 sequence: CSASDQRGTYNEQFF. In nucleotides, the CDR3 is TGCAGTGCGAGCGACCAGCGGGGGACCTACAATGAGCAGTTCTTC.

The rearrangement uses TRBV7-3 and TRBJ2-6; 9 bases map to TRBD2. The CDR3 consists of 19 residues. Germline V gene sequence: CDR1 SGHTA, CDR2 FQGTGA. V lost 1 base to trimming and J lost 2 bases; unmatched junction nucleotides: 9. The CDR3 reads CASSLSSGSQPAGANVLTF. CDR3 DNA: TGTGCCAGCAGCTTAAGTAGCGGGAGTCAACCGGCTGGGGCCAACGTCCTGACTTTC.

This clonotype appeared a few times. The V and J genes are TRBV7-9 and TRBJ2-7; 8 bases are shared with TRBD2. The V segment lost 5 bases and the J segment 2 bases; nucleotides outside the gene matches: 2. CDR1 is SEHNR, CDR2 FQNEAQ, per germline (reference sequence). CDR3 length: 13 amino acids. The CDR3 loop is CASSATSAYEQYF. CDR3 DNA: TGTGCCAGCAGCGCGACTAGCGCCTACGAGCAGTACTTC.

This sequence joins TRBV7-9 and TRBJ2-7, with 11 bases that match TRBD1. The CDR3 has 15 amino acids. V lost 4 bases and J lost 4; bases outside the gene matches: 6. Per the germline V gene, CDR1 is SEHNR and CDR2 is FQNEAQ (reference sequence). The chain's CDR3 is CASSSGQGALYEQYF. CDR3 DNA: TGTGCCAGCAGCTCAGGACAGGGGGCTTTATACGAGCAGTACTTC.

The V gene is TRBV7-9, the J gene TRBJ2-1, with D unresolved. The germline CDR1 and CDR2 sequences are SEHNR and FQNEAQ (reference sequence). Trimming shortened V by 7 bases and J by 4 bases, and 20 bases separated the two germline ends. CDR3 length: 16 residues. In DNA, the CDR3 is TGTGCCAGCAACGAAGAGGCGGCTCTCAGATACAATGAGCAGTTCTTC. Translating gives CASNEEAALRYNEQFF.

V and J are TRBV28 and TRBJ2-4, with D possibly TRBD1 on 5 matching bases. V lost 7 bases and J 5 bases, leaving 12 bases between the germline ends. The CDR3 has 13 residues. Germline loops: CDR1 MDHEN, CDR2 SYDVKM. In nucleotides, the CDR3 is TGTGCCAGCAAAGGGGCTGTGGAAAACATTCAGTACTTC. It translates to CASKGAVENIQYF.